These T cell receptor beta chains were read from a single sample in a study of technical replicates of blood from a handful of donors. The protocol was immunoSEQ multiplex PCR, while the TCRdb copy is restricted to in-frame clones and leaves out a portion. This sample has roughly 50,000 clones, with about 93% found just once. Sequencing was carried out using PBMCs. These receptors all stem from a human donor in good health. Some clones in this sample may be carry-over from other donors' samples. The CDR3 runs from the conserved cysteine through the conserved F or W. A D gene is named only where the DNA matches it firmly. Not all rows give a size; the values are once, few, many and, for expanded clones, a class.

V gene,D gene,J gene,clone size,CDR3 protein,CDR3 DNA
TRBV7-6,TRBD2,TRBJ2-1,.,CASSFQAGGAIEQFF,TGTGCCAGCAGCTTCCAAGCGGGAGGAGCTATTGAGCAGTTCTTC
TRBV7-9,.,TRBJ1-1,.,CASSLAEVSEAFF,TGTGCCAGCAGCTTAGCTGAGGTATCTGAAGCTTTCTTT
TRBV7-6,TRBD2,TRBJ2-1,.,CASSLTLGTSGALTQQFF,TGTGCCAGCAGCTTGACACTAGGGACTAGCGGGGCTCTCACGCAGCAGTTCTTC
TRBV10-3,TRBD2,TRBJ2-7,.,CAINSGRAGAYEQYF,TGTGCCATCAATAGCGGGAGGGCAGGGGCCTACGAGCAGTACTTC
TRBV20-1,.,TRBJ2-7,once,CSAPKGYEQYF,TGCAGTGCGCCAAAGGGGTACGAGCAGTACTTC
TRBV7-9,.,TRBJ2-7,.,CASSSGTPYEQYF,TGTGCCAGCAGCTCCGGGACACCCTACGAGCAGTACTTC
TRBV20-1,.,TRBJ2-1,.,CSARVLNEQFF,TGCAGTGCTAGAGTCCTGAATGAGCAGTTCTTC
TRBV6-5,.,TRBJ2-7,.,CASSYSRGSYEQYF,TGTGCCAGCAGTTACTCCCGGGGATCCTACGAGCAGTACTTC
TRBV19,TRBD2,TRBJ2-1,.,CASSNGGLVNEQFF,TGTGCCAGTAGTAACGGGGGACTAGTCAATGAGCAGTTCTTC
TRBV6-6,TRBD1,TRBJ1-6,.,CASSYAGQNSPLHF,TGTGCCAGCAGTTACGCGGGACAGAATTCACCCCTCCACTTT
TRBV4-3,TRBD2,TRBJ2-2,.,CASSQEGAGGVYTGELFF,TGCGCCAGCAGCCAAGAGGGAGCGGGAGGGGTTTACACCGGGGAGCTGTTTTTT
TRBV7-3,.,TRBJ2-7,.,CASSLRAGSHYEQYF,TGTGCCAGCAGCTTAAGGGCGGGGTCGCACTACGAGCAGTACTTC
TRBV4-3,.,TRBJ2-1,.,CASSQTTDSVYNEQFF,TGCGCCAGCAGCCAAACTACCGACTCCGTATACAATGAGCAGTTCTTC
TRBV18,.,TRBJ1-1,.,CASSPLSGNTEAFF,TGTGCCAGCTCACCATTGTCAGGGAACACTGAAGCTTTCTTT
TRBV2,.,TRBJ2-1,.,CASSVRSVSYNEQFF,TGTGCCAGCAGTGTTCGCAGTGTATCCTACAATGAGCAGTTCTTC
TRBV20-1,.,TRBJ2-5,.,CSASHETQYF,TGCAGTGCTAGTCATGAGACCCAGTACTTC
TRBV27,TRBD2,TRBJ2-1,once,CASKGFGGGAYNEQFF,TGTGCCAGCAAGGGGTTCGGCGGGGGGGCCTACAATGAGCAGTTCTTC
TRBV7-2,.,TRBJ2-7,.,CASSRGPGGSYEQYF,TGTGCCAGCAGCCGGGGGCCGGGGGGCAGCTACGAGCAGTACTTC
TRBV19,.,TRBJ2-7,.,CASRMAGSYEQYF,TGTGCCAGTCGGATGGCAGGCTCCTACGAGCAGTACTTC
TRBV11-1,.,TRBJ2-2,.,CASTLRDFTGELFF,TGTGCCAGCACCCTCCGGGACTTTACCGGGGAGCTGTTTTTT
TRBV7-9,.,TRBJ2-7,.,CASSPHTYEQYF,TGTGCCAGCAGTCCACATACCTACGAGCAGTACTTC
TRBV7-8,TRBD1,TRBJ2-5,.,CASSASGTGVETQYF,TGTGCCAGCAGCGCATCCGGGACAGGGGTAGAGACCCAGTACTTC
TRBV15,TRBD2,TRBJ2-3,.,CATGVPGGETDTQYF,TGTGCCACCGGTGTGCCGGGGGGGGAGACAGATACGCAGTATTTT
TRBV7-2,.,TRBJ1-5,.,CASSLQFNQPQHF,TGTGCCAGCAGCTTACAGTTCAATCAGCCCCAGCATTTT
TRBV13,.,TRBJ2-2,.,CASGWGANTGELFF,TGTGCCAGCGGGTGGGGGGCGAACACCGGGGAGCTGTTTTTT
TRBV2,.,TRBJ1-6,few,CASSEGTNSPLHF,TGTGCCAGCAGTGAGGGCACGAATTCACCCCTCCACTTT
TRBV4-1,.,TRBJ2-2,.,CASSHVQSGELFF,TGCGCCAGCAGCCACGTCCAGTCCGGGGAGCTGTTTTTT
TRBV4-2,TRBD1,TRBJ2-5,.,CASSQGLGGETQYF,TGTGCCAGCAGCCAAGGATTAGGGGGCGAGACCCAGTACTTC
TRBV7-9,TRBD1,TRBJ2-6,.,CASSSNRGPGANVLTF,TGTGCCAGCAGCTCGAACAGGGGGCCTGGGGCCAACGTCCTGACTTTC
TRBV7-7,TRBD2,TRBJ2-2,.,CASSPDPSGRAGNTGELFF,TGTGCCAGCAGTCCCGATCCTAGCGGGAGGGCCGGGAACACCGGGGAGCTGTTTTTT
TRBV5-1,.,TRBJ2-2,.,CASSPLADRRELFF,TGCGCCAGCAGCCCCTTAGCGGATCGGAGGGAGCTGTTTTTT
TRBV4-1,TRBD2,TRBJ2-5,.,CASSQPRAAGGETQYF,TGCGCCAGCAGCCAGCCTAGGGCCGCGGGGGGTGAGACCCAGTACTTC
TRBV19,TRBD2,TRBJ2-7,.,CASSASSGSFSYEQYF,TGTGCCAGTAGTGCTTCTAGCGGGAGTTTTTCGTACGAGCAGTACTTC
TRBV14,.,TRBJ2-5,.,CASSQDRAGQETQYF,TGTGCCAGCAGCCAAGATCGAGCAGGGCAAGAGACCCAGTACTTC
TRBV25-1,TRBD1,TRBJ1-2,.,CASSESPTGNYGYTF,TGTGCCAGCAGTGAATCTCCGACAGGGAACTATGGCTACACCTTC
TRBV10-1,.,TRBJ2-1,.,CASSPGGRELHNEQFF,TGCGCCAGCAGTCCCGGGGGGCGGGAGCTCCACAATGAGCAGTTCTTC
TRBV29-1,.,TRBJ1-1,once,CSVLPVGAEAFF,TGCAGCGTTCTACCGGTCGGGGCTGAAGCTTTCTTT
TRBV12-5,.,TRBJ2-1,.,CASGFSPSREQFF,TGTGCTAGTGGTTTTTCCCCCTCTCGTGAGCAGTTCTTC
TRBV6-5,TRBD2,TRBJ2-7,once,CASSPRTSGTYEQYF,TGTGCCAGCAGCCCGAGGACTAGCGGGACCTACGAGCAGTACTTC
TRBV7-8,.,TRBJ2-3,.,CASSPTGGLSLVDTQYF,TGTGCCAGCAGCCCCACTGGGGGCCTAAGTTTGGTAGATACGCAGTATTTT
TRBV6-1,.,TRBJ2-5,.,CASSIRGRQETQYF,TGTGCCAGCAGTATACGGGGGAGGCAAGAGACCCAGTACTTC
TRBV18,.,TRBJ2-1,.,CASSPTGLVYNEQFF,TGTGCCAGCTCACCCACGGGACTGGTCTACAATGAGCAGTTCTTC
TRBV5-1,TRBD2,TRBJ2-3,.,CASSFGGGADTQYF,TGCGCCAGCAGCTTTGGCGGGGGGGCAGATACGCAGTATTTT
TRBV5-6,TRBD1,TRBJ2-1,.,CASSRRQGFSYNEQFF,TGTGCCAGCAGCAGGCGACAGGGATTTTCCTACAATGAGCAGTTCTTC
TRBV27,.,TRBJ1-5,.,CASSPSYNQPQHF,TGTGCCAGCAGTCCCTCTTACAATCAGCCCCAGCATTTT
TRBV4-2,TRBD2,TRBJ2-5,.,CASSQDPGGGQETQYF,TGTGCCAGCAGCCAAGATCCCGGCGGGGGGCAAGAGACCCAGTACTTC
TRBV6-5,.,TRBJ1-1,.,CASSLAGTLEAFF,TGTGCCAGCAGTCTAGCCGGGACTCTGGAAGCTTTCTTT
TRBV4-2,TRBD1,TRBJ2-5,few,CASSQGTGVQETQYF,TGTGCCAGCAGCCAGGGGACAGGGGTACAAGAGACCCAGTACTTC
TRBV9,.,TRBJ1-1,.,CASSVRPGGGTEAFF,TGTGCCAGCAGCGTACGACCTGGGGGCGGCACTGAAGCTTTCTTT
TRBV9,.,TRBJ2-6,.,CASTPVSSGANVLTF,TGTGCCAGCACCCCCGTGAGTTCTGGGGCCAACGTCCTGACTTTC
TRBV11-2,TRBD1,TRBJ2-7,.,CASSLDRGRSYEQYF,TGTGCCAGCAGCTTAGACAGGGGGCGTTCCTACGAGCAGTACTTC
TRBV30,.,TRBJ2-7,.,CAWSDGGRREQYF,TGTGCCTGGAGTGACGGGGGGCGGAGAGAGCAGTACTTC
TRBV5-4,.,TRBJ2-1,.,CASSPTSYNEQFF,TGTGCCAGCAGCCCTACTAGTTACAATGAGCAGTTCTTC